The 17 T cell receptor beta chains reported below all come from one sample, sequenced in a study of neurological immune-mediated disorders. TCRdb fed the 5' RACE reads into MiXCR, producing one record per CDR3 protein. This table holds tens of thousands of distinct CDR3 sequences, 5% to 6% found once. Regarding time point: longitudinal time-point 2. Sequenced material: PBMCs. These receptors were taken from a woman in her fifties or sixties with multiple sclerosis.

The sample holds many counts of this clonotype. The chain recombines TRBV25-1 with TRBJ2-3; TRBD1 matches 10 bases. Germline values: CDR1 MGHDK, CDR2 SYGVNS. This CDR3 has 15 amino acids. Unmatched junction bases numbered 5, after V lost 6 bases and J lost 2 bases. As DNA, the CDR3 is TGTGCCAGCAGCCAGGGACAGGGGCCCACAGATACGCAGTATTTT. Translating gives CASSQGQGPTDTQYF.

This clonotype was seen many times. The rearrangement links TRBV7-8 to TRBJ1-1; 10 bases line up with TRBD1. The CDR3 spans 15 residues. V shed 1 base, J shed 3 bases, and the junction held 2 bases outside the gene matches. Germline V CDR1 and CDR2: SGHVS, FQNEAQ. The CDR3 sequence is CASSLGGTGDTEAFF. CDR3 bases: TGTGCCAGCAGCTTAGGTGGGACAGGGGACACTGAAGCTTTCTTT.

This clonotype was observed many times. The CDR3 loop reads CASSPAVGGPGNTIYF. CDR3 sequence (DNA): TGTGCCAGCAGTCCGGCCGTGGGGGGTCCTGGAAACACCATATATTTT. The chain carries TRBV12-3 or TRBV12-4 and TRBJ1-3, with D maybe TRBD1 (5 bases). The CDR3 sequence is 16 residues long. Between the trimmed V and J ends, which lost 5 bases and 2 bases, there was a span of 16 bases.

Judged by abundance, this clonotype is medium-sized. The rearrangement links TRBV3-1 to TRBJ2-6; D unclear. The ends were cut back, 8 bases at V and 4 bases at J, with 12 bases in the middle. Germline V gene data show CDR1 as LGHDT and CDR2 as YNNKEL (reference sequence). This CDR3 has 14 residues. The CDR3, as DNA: TGTGCCAGCGCTCTCAATGCGGGGGCCAACGTCCTGACTTTC. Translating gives CASALNAGANVLTF.

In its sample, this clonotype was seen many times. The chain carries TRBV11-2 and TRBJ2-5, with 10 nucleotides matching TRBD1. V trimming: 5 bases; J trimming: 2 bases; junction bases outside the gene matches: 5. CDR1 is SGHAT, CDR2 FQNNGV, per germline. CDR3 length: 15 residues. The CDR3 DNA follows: TGTGCCAGCAGCACGGGACAGGGGAGACAAGAGACCCAGTACTTC. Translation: CASSTGQGRQETQYF.

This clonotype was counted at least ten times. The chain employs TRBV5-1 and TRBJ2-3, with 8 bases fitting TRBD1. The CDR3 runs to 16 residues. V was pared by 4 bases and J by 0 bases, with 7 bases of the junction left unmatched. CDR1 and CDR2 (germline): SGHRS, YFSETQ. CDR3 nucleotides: TGCGCCAGCAGCCGACAGGGGCGATCTAGCACAGATACGCAGTATTTT. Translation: CASSRQGRSSTDTQYF.

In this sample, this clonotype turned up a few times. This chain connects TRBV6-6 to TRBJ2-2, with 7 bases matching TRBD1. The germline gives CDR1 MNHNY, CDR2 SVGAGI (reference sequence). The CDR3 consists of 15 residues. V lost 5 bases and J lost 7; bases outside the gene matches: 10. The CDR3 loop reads CASSPGTVFVGELFF. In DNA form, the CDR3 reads TGTGCCAGCAGTCCCGGGACAGTTTTTGTCGGGGAGCTGTTTTTT.

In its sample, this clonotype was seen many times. CDR3 region: CASSLEGGQINQPQHF. For the CDR3, the DNA is TGCGCCAGCAGCTTGGAAGGCGGACAAATCAATCAGCCCCAGCATTTT. The rearrangement links TRBV5-1 to TRBJ1-5; maybe TRBD1 (5 bases). This CDR3 spans 16 amino acids. V dropped 0 bases and J dropped 3 bases, with 13 bases sitting between them. Germline assignment: CDR1 SGHRS and CDR2 YFSETQ.

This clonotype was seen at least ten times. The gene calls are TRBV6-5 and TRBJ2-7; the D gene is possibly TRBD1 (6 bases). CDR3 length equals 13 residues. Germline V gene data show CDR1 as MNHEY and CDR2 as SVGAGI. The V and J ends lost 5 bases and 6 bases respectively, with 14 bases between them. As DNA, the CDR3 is TGTGCCAGCAGTCATACCGGGACACTCGAGCAGTACTTC. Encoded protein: CASSHTGTLEQYF.

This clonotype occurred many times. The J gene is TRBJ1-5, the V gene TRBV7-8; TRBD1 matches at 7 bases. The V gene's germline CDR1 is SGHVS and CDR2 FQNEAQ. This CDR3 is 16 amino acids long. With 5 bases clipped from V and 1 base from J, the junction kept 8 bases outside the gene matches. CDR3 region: CASSLGTARSNQPQHF. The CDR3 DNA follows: TGTGCCAGCAGCCTCGGGACAGCAAGGAGCAATCAGCCCCAGCATTTT.

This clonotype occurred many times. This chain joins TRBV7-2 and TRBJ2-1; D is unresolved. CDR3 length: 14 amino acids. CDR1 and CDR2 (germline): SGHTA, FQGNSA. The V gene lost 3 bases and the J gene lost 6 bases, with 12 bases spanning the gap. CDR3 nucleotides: TGTGCCAGCAGCTTGGAACTCGTCCCCAATGAGCAGTTCTTC. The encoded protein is CASSLELVPNEQFF.

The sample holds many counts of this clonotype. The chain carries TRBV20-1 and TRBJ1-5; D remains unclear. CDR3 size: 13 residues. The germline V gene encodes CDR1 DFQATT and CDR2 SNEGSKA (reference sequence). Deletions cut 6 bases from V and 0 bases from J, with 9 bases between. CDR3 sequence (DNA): TGCAGTGCGAGGACCTATAGCAATCAGCCCCAGCATTTT. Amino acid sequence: CSARTYSNQPQHF.

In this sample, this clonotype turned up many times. CDR3 sequence: CASSLATENSPLHF. DNA of the CDR3: TGCGCCAGCAGCTTGGCGACAGAAAATTCACCCCTCCACTTT. The V gene is TRBV5-1, the J gene TRBJ1-6, with TRBD1 as a possible D gene (5 bases). Germline V CDR1 and CDR2: SGHRS, YFSETQ. Between the trimmed V and J ends, which lost 0 bases and 7 bases, there was a span of 8 bases. This CDR3 region has 14 residues.

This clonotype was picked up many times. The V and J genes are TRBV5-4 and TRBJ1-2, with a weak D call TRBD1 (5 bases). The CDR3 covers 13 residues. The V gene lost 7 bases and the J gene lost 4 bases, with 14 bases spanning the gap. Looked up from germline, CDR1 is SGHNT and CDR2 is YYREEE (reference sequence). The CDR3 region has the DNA TGTGCCAGCCCGGGGGGAGGACCCTATGGCTACACCTTC. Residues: CASPGGGPYGYTF. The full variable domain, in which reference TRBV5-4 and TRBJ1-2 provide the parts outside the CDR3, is ETGVTQSPTHLIKTRGQQVTLRCSSQSGHNTVSWYQQALGQGPQFIFQYYREEENGRGNFPPRFSGLQFPNYSSELNVNALELDDSALYLCASPGGGPYGYTFGSGTRLTVV.

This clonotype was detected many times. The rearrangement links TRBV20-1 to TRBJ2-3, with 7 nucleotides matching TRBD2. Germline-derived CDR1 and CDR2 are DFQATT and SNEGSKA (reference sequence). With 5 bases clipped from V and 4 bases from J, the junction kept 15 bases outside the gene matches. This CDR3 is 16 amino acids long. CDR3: CSAPHSAGVAADTQYF. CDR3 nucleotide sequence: TGCAGTGCTCCCCACTCCGCGGGGGTGGCGGCAGATACGCAGTATTTT.

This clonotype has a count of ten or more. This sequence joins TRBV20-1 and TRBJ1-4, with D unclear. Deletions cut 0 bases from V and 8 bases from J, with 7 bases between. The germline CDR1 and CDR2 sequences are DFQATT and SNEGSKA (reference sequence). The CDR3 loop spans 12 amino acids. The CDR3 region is CSARDRLEKLFF. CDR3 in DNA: TGCAGTGCTAGAGATCGCCTGGAAAAACTGTTTTTT.

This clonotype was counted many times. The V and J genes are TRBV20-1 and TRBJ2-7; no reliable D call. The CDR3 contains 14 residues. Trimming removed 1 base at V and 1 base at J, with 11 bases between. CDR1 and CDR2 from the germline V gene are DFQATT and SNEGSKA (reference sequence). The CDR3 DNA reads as TGCAGTGCTAGAGGAATGAAGGAGTCCTACGAGCAGTACTTC. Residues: CSARGMKESYEQYF.